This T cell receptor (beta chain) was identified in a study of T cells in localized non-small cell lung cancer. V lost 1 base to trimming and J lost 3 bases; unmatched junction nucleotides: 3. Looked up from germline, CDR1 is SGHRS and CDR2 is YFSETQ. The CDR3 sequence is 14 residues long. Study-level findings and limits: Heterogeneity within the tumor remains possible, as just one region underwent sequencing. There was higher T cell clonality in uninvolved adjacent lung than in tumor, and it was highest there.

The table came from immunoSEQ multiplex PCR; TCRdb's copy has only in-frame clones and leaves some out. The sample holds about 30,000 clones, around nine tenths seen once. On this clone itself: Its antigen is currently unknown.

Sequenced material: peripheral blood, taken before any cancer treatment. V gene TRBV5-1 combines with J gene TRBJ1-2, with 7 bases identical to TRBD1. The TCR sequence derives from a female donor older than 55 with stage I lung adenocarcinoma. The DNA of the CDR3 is TGCGCCAGCAGCTTGCCAGGGGGGGACTATGGCTACACCTTC. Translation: CASSLPGGDYGYTF.